This passage covers 24 T cell receptor beta chains from one sample sequenced in a study of beta chain features in type 1 diabetes. Whole-study results and caveats: Moderately but significantly shorter TCRB CDR3s were found in Type 1 diabetes patients in all four CD4+ subsets.

Reverse transcription of all isolated RNA meant that expressed TCRB transcripts were sequenced. Profiled with immunoSEQ multiplex PCR; TCRdb holds only in-frame clones, not every one. The sample has roughly 180,000 clones, 7.8% seen once. Which antigens these TCRs recognize remains unknown. The sequenced sample was central memory CD4+ T cells from blood. Source of these receptors: a woman aged 40 to 50 with type 1 diabetes.

Only a few counts were recorded for this clone. Other DNA sequences in this sample translate to the same CDR3. The CDR3 protein is CASSLGGRTDTQYF. As DNA, the CDR3 is TGTGCCAGCAGCTTGGGGGGGCGCACAGATACGCAGTATTTT. The genes are TRBV11-3 and TRBJ2-3; possibly TRBD2 for D (7 bases). V lost 3 bases, J lost 1 base, and 8 bases lay in between. Germline V gene lookup returns CDR1 SGHNT and CDR2 YENEEA. This CDR3 region has 14 residues.

This clone was detected a few times. One junction end disagrees with the germline gene, perhaps due to a read error. V and J are TRBV6-1 and TRBJ2-3, with 9 bases that match TRBD2. The CDR3 is 14 amino acids. Per the germline V gene, CDR1 is MNHNS and CDR2 is SASEGT. The CDR3 DNA follows: TGTGCCAGCTACCACGGGACTAGCAGAGATACGCAGTATTTT. Amino acid sequence: CASYHGTSRDTQYF.

This clone has only a few counts. V usage is TRBV7-9 and J usage is TRBJ1-2; the D gene is possibly TRBD1 (6 bases). The CDR3 runs to 15 residues. The V and J ends lost 6 bases and 2 bases respectively, with 16 bases between them. Germline V gives CDR1 SEHNR, CDR2 FQNEAQ (reference sequence). The CDR3 here is CASSNPRGRNYGYTF. The CDR3 DNA is TGTGCCAGCAGTAACCCCAGGGGAAGGAACTATGGCTACACCTTC.

This sequence joins TRBV10-3 and TRBJ1-1; D gene ambiguous. In germline, CDR1 is ENHRY, CDR2 SYGVKD. The CDR3 consists of 13 residues. V lost 10 bases and J 6 bases, leaving 18 bases between the germline ends. Here the CDR3 DNA reads TGTGCCACGATGCTGAATGGGGAGGCTGAAGCTTTCTTT. This translates into CATMLNGEAEAFF.

This clone was counted between two and nine times. The chain recombines TRBV6-6 with TRBJ2-7; TRBD2 might be the D (7 bases). CDR1 and CDR2 (germline): MNHNY, SVGAGI (reference sequence). The CDR3 sequence is 15 residues long. V was clipped by 11 bases and J by 3 bases, with 23 bases between them. The CDR3 reads CAHAGASVPRYEQYF. CDR3 DNA sequence: TGTGCCCACGCGGGGGCGAGTGTGCCTCGCTACGAGCAGTACTTC.

This clone was seen only a few times. The J gene is TRBJ1-1, the V gene TRBV7-8; D gene uncertain. Trimming cost V 2 bases and J 0 bases, with 7 bases left between them. Germline V CDR1 and CDR2: SGHVS, FQNEAQ. This CDR3 has 14 residues. This chain's CDR3 is CASSLPVMNTEAFF. CDR3 DNA: TGTGCCAGCAGCTTACCAGTCATGAACACTGAAGCTTTCTTT. Combining the CDR3 with reference TRBV7-8 and TRBJ1-1 gives the whole variable domain GAGVSQSPRYKVAKRGQDVALRCDPISGHVSLFWYQQALGQGPEFLTYFQNEAQLDKSGLPSDRFFAERPEGSVSTLKIQRTQQEDSAVYLCASSLPVMNTEAFFGQGTRLTVV.

CDR3 residues: CASSPVRGKSNQPQHF. CDR3 sequence (DNA): TGTGCCAGCAGCCCCGTTCGGGGGAAAAGCAATCAGCCCCAGCATTTT. This chain uses TRBV7-9 with TRBJ1-5, with a tentative D call TRBD1 (5 bases). V lost 5 bases, J lost 1 base, and 15 bases lay in between. Per the germline V gene, CDR1 is SEHNR and CDR2 is FQNEAQ (reference sequence). The CDR3 is made up of 16 amino acids.

The V call is TRBV5-1, the J call TRBJ1-1; D is undetermined. The CDR3 has 14 amino acids. The V and J ends lost 0 bases and 1 base respectively, with 7 bases between them. Per the germline V gene, CDR1 is SGHRS and CDR2 is YFSETQ. CDR3 residues: CASSLGQENTEAFF. CDR3 coding DNA: TGCGCCAGCAGCTTGGGGCAGGAGAACACTGAAGCTTTCTTT.

V and J are TRBV29-1 and TRBJ1-4, with 9 bases aligning to TRBD1. The CDR3 covers 13 residues. CDR1 SQVTM and CDR2 ANQGSEA come from the germline V gene. The junction had 7 bases not matched to a gene; V was cut back by 6 bases and J by 8 bases. The CDR3 DNA reads as TGCAGCGTATACAGGGGGCAGGAAGAAAAACTGTTTTTT. Encoded protein: CSVYRGQEEKLFF.

The genes are TRBV10-3 and TRBJ1-1; no clear D. The V and J ends lost 2 bases and 4 bases respectively, with 8 bases between them. The CDR3 totals 13 residues. Germline assignment: CDR1 ENHRY and CDR2 SYGVKD. DNA for the CDR3: TGTGCCATCAGTGAGCCTTCGGTCACTGAAGCTTTCTTT. Translated: CAISEPSVTEAFF.

CDR3 coding DNA: TGCGCCAGCAGCTTGGGGACATTTTCAACTAATGAAAAACTGTTTTTT. Encoded protein: CASSLGTFSTNEKLFF. The rearrangement links TRBV5-1 to TRBJ1-4; D is perhaps TRBD1 (5 bases). Germline CDR1 and CDR2: SGHRS and YFSETQ. Trimming pared 0 bases from V and 0 bases from J, leaving 9 bases between. The CDR3 runs 16 residues. The complete variable domain, with remaining parts taken from reference TRBV5-1 and TRBJ1-4, reads KAGVTQTPRYLIKTRGQQVTLSCSPISGHRSVSWYQQTPGQGLQFLFEYFSETQRNKGNFPGRFSGRQFSNSRSEMNVSTLELGDSALYLCASSLGTFSTNEKLFFGSGTQLSVL.

This chain links TRBV28 with TRBJ2-6; D gene unclear. The CDR3 runs 16 residues. Trimming removed 5 bases from V and 0 bases from J, with 11 bases in between. CDR1 and CDR2 from the germline V gene are MDHEN and SYDVKM. For the CDR3, the DNA is TGTGCCAGCAGTCCGGCAGAGGCCTCTGGGGCCAACGTCCTGACTTTC. Its translation: CASSPAEASGANVLTF.

The V call is TRBV25-1, the J call TRBJ2-5, with D uncertain. Germline V gene data show CDR1 as MGHDK and CDR2 as SYGVNS. This CDR3 is built from 12 residues. V lost 8 bases to trimming and J lost 2 bases, with 9 bases between them. CDR3 sequence reads: CASALTQETQYF. The CDR3, as DNA: TGTGCCAGCGCATTAACTCAAGAGACCCAGTACTTC.

This clone was detected only a few times. The chain combines TRBV5-4 with TRBJ2-5; 8 positions match TRBD2. The CDR3 is 14 amino acids. Trimming at V came to 3 bases and at J to 5 bases, leaving 6 bases not matched to a gene. Germline-derived CDR1 and CDR2 are SGHNT and YYREEE (reference sequence). CDR3 sequence (DNA): TGTGCCAGCAGCTCTGGACTAGCAGGCGAGACCCAGTACTTC. This codes for CASSSGLAGETQYF. The entire variable domain, with the rest obtained from reference TRBV5-4 and TRBJ2-5, is as follows: ETGVTQSPTHLIKTRGQQVTLRCSSQSGHNTVSWYQQALGQGPQFIFQYYREEENGRGNFPPRFSGLQFPNYSSELNVNALELDDSALYLCASSSGLAGETQYFGPGTRLLVL.

The rearrangement uses TRBV28 and TRBJ1-1; D possibly corresponds to TRBD1 (6 bases). The CDR3 spans 13 residues. Germline loops: CDR1 MDHEN, CDR2 SYDVKM. V lost 6 bases, J lost 3 bases, and 11 bases lay in between. Written as DNA, the CDR3 is TGTGCCAGCAGCACAGGGTTCGACACTGAAGCTTTCTTT. As protein: CASSTGFDTEAFF. Full variable domain (outside the CDR3, taken from reference TRBV28 and TRBJ1-1): DVKVTQSSRYLVKRTGEKVFLECVQDMDHENMFWYRQDPGLGLRLIYFSYDVKMKEKGDIPEGYSVSREKKERFSLILESASTNQTSMYLCASSTGFDTEAFFGQGTRLTVV.

V is TRBV10-3 and J is TRBJ2-3, with 9 bases that match TRBD2. CDR1 ENHRY and CDR2 SYGVKD come from the germline V gene. The CDR3 length is 13 residues. V was clipped by 10 bases and J by 2 bases; unmatched bases: 4. DNA of the CDR3: TGTGCCAGCCGGACTAGCGTCACAGATACGCAGTATTTT. Translated, it gives CASRTSVTDTQYF.

The rearrangement uses TRBV5-1 and TRBJ2-2; 10 bases agree with TRBD1. CDR1 SGHRS and CDR2 YFSETQ come from the germline V gene. The CDR3 extends over 18 amino acids. V lost 3 bases, J lost 5 bases, and 13 bases stayed unmatched. CDR3 bases: TGCGCCAGCAGCTCGGGACAGGGGTCAACTTCGTGGACCGGGGAGCTGTTTTTT. Amino acids: CASSSGQGSTSWTGELFF.

The V gene is TRBV6-1, the J gene TRBJ1-5; 7 positions match TRBD1. Losses at the gene ends were 10 bases for V and 0 bases for J; bases not matched to a gene: 3. The V gene's germline CDR1 is MNHNS and CDR2 SASEGT. CDR3 length: 13 amino acids. The CDR3 nucleotides read TGTGCCACGACAGGGATTAGCAATCAGCCCCAGCATTTT. It encodes CATTGISNQPQHF.

This clone has more than one count but fewer than ten. This chain connects TRBV7-2 to TRBJ1-1; a possible D gene is TRBD1 (5 bases). V was shortened by 0 bases and J by 5 bases, with 13 bases between the two germline ends. The CDR3 has 15 amino acids. Germline CDR1 reads SGHTA; CDR2 reads FQGNSA. CDR3 sequence: CASSLAGLGVTEAFF. The CDR3 DNA sequence: TGTGCCAGCAGCTTAGCAGGGTTAGGGGTTACTGAAGCTTTCTTT.

The chain recombines TRBV19 with TRBJ2-1; D possibly corresponds to TRBD1 (6 bases). Trimming stripped 0 bases from V and 5 bases from J, with 14 bases between. This CDR3 comprises 16 residues. CDR1 is LNHDA and CDR2 is SQIVND in the germline V gene (reference sequence). The CDR3 reads CASSIDNRAGNNEQFF. DNA of the CDR3: TGTGCCAGTAGTATAGATAACAGGGCGGGTAACAATGAGCAGTTCTTC.

CDR3 coding DNA: TGTGCCAGTCGGGGGACAGCGAACACCGGGGAGCTGTTTTTT. Protein product: CASRGTANTGELFF. This chain links TRBV7-3 with TRBJ2-2, with D possibly being TRBD1 (7 bases). This CDR3 has 14 residues. The V end was cut by 9 bases, the J end by 0 bases, with 11 bases between. Germline V gene sequence: CDR1 SGHTA, CDR2 FQGTGA.

This clone has only a few counts. The rearrangement joins TRBV5-1 to TRBJ2-7; 8 bases match TRBD1. Germline V lookup: CDR1 SGHRS, CDR2 YFSETQ. The CDR3 has 14 residues. The trim removed 2 bases at V and 3 bases at J, leaving 4 bases unmatched. Written as DNA, the CDR3 is TGCGCCAGCAGCTTTTCTGACAGGGGCTACGAGCAGTACTTC. This encodes CASSFSDRGYEQYF.

V and J are TRBV5-1 and TRBJ1-1, with D perhaps matching TRBD1 (6 bases). Trimming took off 5 bases at V and 3 bases at J, with 8 bases between the two ends. The germline V gene has CDR1 SGHRS and CDR2 YFSETQ. The length of the CDR3 is 12 residues. The CDR3 loop is CASRKGDTEAFF. CDR3 nucleotide sequence: TGCGCCAGCAGAAAGGGGGACACTGAAGCTTTCTTT.

The genes are TRBV7-2 and TRBJ2-1; the match to TRBD1 covers 8 bases. This CDR3 contains 15 residues. The germline gives CDR1 SGHTA, CDR2 FQGNSA. Trimming at V came to 1 base and at J to 5 bases, leaving 4 bases not matched to a gene. This chain's CDR3 is CASSLVGDRNNEQFF. The CDR3 DNA reads as TGTGCCAGCAGCTTAGTGGGGGACAGGAACAATGAGCAGTTCTTC.